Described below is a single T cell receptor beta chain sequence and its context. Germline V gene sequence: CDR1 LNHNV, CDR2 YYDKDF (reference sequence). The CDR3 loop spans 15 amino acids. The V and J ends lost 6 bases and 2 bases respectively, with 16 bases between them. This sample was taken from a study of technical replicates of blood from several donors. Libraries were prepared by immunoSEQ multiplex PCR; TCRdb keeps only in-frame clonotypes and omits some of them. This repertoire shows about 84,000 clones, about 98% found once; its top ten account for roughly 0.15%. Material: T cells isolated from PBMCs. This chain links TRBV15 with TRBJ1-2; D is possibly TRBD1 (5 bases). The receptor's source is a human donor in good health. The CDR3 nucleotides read TGTGCCACCAGTGAAGGAAGGGGCCGGAACTATGGCTACACCTTC. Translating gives CATSEGRGRNYGYTF.